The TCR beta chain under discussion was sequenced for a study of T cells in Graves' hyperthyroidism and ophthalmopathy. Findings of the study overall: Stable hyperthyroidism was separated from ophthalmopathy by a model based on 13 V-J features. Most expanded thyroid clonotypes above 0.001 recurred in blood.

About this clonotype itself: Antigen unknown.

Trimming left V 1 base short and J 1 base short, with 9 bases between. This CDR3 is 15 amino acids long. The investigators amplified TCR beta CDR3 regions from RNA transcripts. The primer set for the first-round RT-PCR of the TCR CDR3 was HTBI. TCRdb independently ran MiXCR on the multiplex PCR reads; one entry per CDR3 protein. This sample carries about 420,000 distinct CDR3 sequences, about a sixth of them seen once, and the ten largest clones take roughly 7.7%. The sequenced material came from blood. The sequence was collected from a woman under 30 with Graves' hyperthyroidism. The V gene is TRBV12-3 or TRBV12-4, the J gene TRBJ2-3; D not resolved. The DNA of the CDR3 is TGTGCCAGCAGTTTAGAGCCCGCACGCACAGATACGCAGTATTTT. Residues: CASSLEPARTDTQYF.